Listed here are 19 T cell receptor beta chains from one sample, sequenced in a study of blood T cells in healthy people across ages. Together with a sample-barcoded 5' primer, a J-beta primer mix was included in a second PCR lasting roughly 6 to 12 cycles. TCRdb used MiXCR to reprocess the 5' RACE reads, holding one entry per CDR3 protein. This sample has roughly 700,000 distinct CDR3 sequences, with around 48% found just once. Input material: blood. These receptors came from a woman aged 55-70 years in good health.

This clonotype has more than one count but fewer than ten. J is TRBJ2-7 and V is TRBV3-1; D call uncertain. The germline V gene encodes CDR1 LGHDT and CDR2 YNNKEL (reference sequence). V gave up 5 bases and J gave up 3 bases, with 8 bases separating them. The CDR3 is 12 amino acids. In DNA form, the CDR3 reads TGTGCCAGCAGCTACAACCTCTACGAGCAGTACTTC. The encoded protein is CASSYNLYEQYF.

The CDR3 sequence: CSASPQGGGLNQPQHF. The DNA for the CDR3 is TGCAGTGCTAGCCCACAGGGGGGAGGTTTAAATCAGCCCCAGCATTTT. The gene calls are TRBV20-1 and TRBJ1-5, with 8 positions matching TRBD1. Germline trimming cut 3 bases from V and 4 bases from J; bases unmatched to any gene: 11. The CDR3 covers 16 residues. The germline V gene encodes CDR1 DFQATT and CDR2 SNEGSKA (reference sequence).

This clonotype appeared once. V usage is TRBV28 and J usage is TRBJ1-1; D not certain. Germline CDR1 is MDHEN and CDR2 is SYDVKM. The CDR3 contains 13 residues. V gave up 8 bases and J gave up 3 bases, with 13 bases separating them. The CDR3 DNA reads as TGTGCCAGCGTGCGCGAACGGTACACTGAAGCTTTCTTT. Translation gives CASVRERYTEAFF.

CDR3: CASSYPRTSRPNEQFF. CDR3 sequence (DNA): TGTGCCAGCAGCTACCCAAGGACTAGCCGTCCCAATGAGCAGTTCTTC. This chain joins TRBV7-2 and TRBJ2-1; 8 bases agree with TRBD2. Germline CDR1 is SGHTA and CDR2 is FQGNSA. V trimming: 4 bases; J trimming: 6 bases; junction bases outside the gene matches: 11. The CDR3 is 16 amino acids.

This clonotype was counted a few times. The chain is built from TRBV7-2 and TRBJ2-2; D is ambiguous. CDR1 and CDR2 from the germline V gene are SGHTA and FQGNSA. This CDR3 has 14 amino acids. With 4 bases removed from V and 7 bases from J, the gap between germline ends came to 13 bases. This CDR3 is CASSSQPRFGELFF. The CDR3 DNA is TGTGCCAGCAGCTCCCAACCCCGTTTCGGGGAGCTGTTTTTT. The whole variable domain, remainder taken from reference TRBV7-2 and TRBJ2-2, is GAGVSQSPSNKVTEKGKDVELRCDPISGHTALYWYRQSLGQGLEFLIYFQGNSAPDKSGLPSDRFSAERTGGSVSTLTIQRTQQEDSAVYLCASSSQPRFGELFFGEGSRLTVL.

This clonotype has a handful of counts. This rearrangement joins TRBV7-2 to TRBJ2-1; 10 bases line up with TRBD2. CDR3 length: 15 residues. Germline lookup yields CDR1 SGHTA and CDR2 FQGNSA. V shed 5 bases, J shed 4 bases, and the junction held 5 bases outside the gene matches. The CDR3 DNA sequence: TGTGCCAGCAGCCAAAGCGGGAGGGGTTACAATGAGCAGTTCTTC. This gives the protein CASSQSGRGYNEQFF.

This clonotype was picked up one time. CDR3 DNA: TGTGCCACCGTCCCGGGACAGGGATATGAGCAGTTCTTC. As protein: CATVPGQGYEQFF. The gene calls are TRBV10-3 and TRBJ2-1; 9 bases match TRBD1. V dropped 10 bases and J dropped 8; count of bases not matched to a gene: 9. The V gene's germline CDR1 is ENHRY and CDR2 SYGVKD. The CDR3 runs to 13 residues.

The table lists this clonotype with a few counts. V gene TRBV10-3 combines with J gene TRBJ2-1; weak D call: TRBD2 (6 bases). V gave up 8 bases and J gave up 9 bases, with 14 bases separating them. The CDR3 consists of 12 residues. Germline assignment: CDR1 ENHRY and CDR2 SYGVKD. CDR3 amino acids: CAIAEGSGEQFF. CDR3 nucleotide sequence: TGTGCCATCGCGGAGGGTTCGGGTGAGCAGTTCTTC.

This clonotype was seen more than once but under ten times. The chain joins TRBV10-3 to TRBJ2-1, with 9 bases identical to TRBD2. J was trimmed by 8 bases and V by 3 bases; bases with no gene match: 11. The length of the CDR3 is 16 residues. Germline V lookup: CDR1 ENHRY, CDR2 SYGVKD. The CDR3 bases are TGTGCCATCAGTGAAATGGGTAGCGGGAGTCCGGATGAGCAGTTCTTC. Translating it yields CAISEMGSGSPDEQFF.

In regard to this clonotype: A junction end diverges from the germline sequence, so it may reflect a read error. The rearrangement links TRBV27 to TRBJ1-2; 9 nucleotides align to TRBD1. Germline CDR1 and CDR2: MNHEY and SMNVEV (reference sequence). This CDR3 is 14 amino acids long. CDR3 sequence reads: CVSSSGTGQAGYTF. In nucleotides, the CDR3 is TGTGTCAGCAGTTCCGGGACAGGGCAAGCTGGCTACACCTTC.

Details on this clonotype: The junction departs from the called germline gene at one end, perhaps through a read error. V and J are TRBV5-8 and TRBJ2-5; no clear D. The J call may be mistaken, given a closer DNA end match to TRBJ2-7. CDR3 length: 14 amino acids. Per the germline V gene, CDR1 is SGHTS and CDR2 is YDEGEE. The CDR3 loop reads CASGLEGFPYEQYF. Here the CDR3 DNA reads TGTGCCAGCGGCTTGGAAGGATTTCCCTACGAGCAGTACTTC.

The chain uses TRBV2 and TRBJ2-6; 8 nucleotides line up with TRBD2. Unmatched junction bases numbered 8, after V lost 4 bases and J lost 9 bases. Germline loops: CDR1 SNHLY, CDR2 FYNNEI. CDR3 length: 15 residues. Here the CDR3 reads CASSAGGASVNVLTF. For the CDR3, the DNA is TGTGCCAGCAGTGCGGGGGGGGCGAGCGTCAACGTCCTGACTTTC.

The chain joins TRBV12-3 or TRBV12-4 to TRBJ2-6, with 9 bases lining up with TRBD2. The ends lost 7 bases at V and 0 bases at J; junction bases unmatched: 7. The CDR3 extends over 17 amino acids. CDR3 protein: CASTGTSWGSGANVLTF. The CDR3 coding sequence is TGTGCCAGCACCGGGACTAGCTGGGGCTCTGGGGCCAACGTCCTGACTTTC.

The sample holds a few counts of this clonotype. V and J are TRBV12-3 or TRBV12-4 and TRBJ1-6, with 8 bases aligning to TRBD1. Trimming took 6 bases from V and 6 from J; bases not matched to a gene: 10. The length of the CDR3 is 16 residues. This CDR3 is CASSQTRDRFNSPLHF. CDR3 nucleotides: TGTGCCAGCAGCCAGACTCGGGACAGGTTTAATTCACCCCTCCACTTT.

The genes are TRBV5-1 and TRBJ2-5; possibly TRBD1 or TRBD2 for D (5 bases each). The last part of the DNA fits TRBJ2-7 better; the J call may be wrong. This CDR3 spans 15 amino acids. CDR1 is SGHRS and CDR2 is YFSETQ in the germline V gene. The CDR3 nucleotides read TGCGCCAGCAGCGTACTTGCGAGCGAGGGGTCCGAGCAGTACTTC. It yields the protein CASSVLASEGSEQYF.

With respect to this clonotype: A much larger clone lies a single base off, so this may be a read error. The chain recombines TRBV20-1 with TRBJ2-7, with 16 bases fitting TRBD2. The germline CDR1 and CDR2 sequences are DFQATT and SNEGSKA (reference sequence). The length of the CDR3 is 15 residues. V was pared by 1 base and J by 12 bases, with 9 bases of the junction left unmatched. The CDR3: CSARVPGTSGRGSYF. CDR3 DNA sequence: TGCAGTGCTAGAGTGCCCGGGACTAGCGGGAGGGGGTCGTACTTC.

The genes are TRBV4-3 and TRBJ2-7; D may correspond to TRBD1 or TRBD2 (6 bases each). The germline V gene encodes CDR1 LGHNA and CDR2 YSLEER. Between the trimmed V and J ends, which lost 4 bases and 7 bases, there was a span of 17 bases. The CDR3 is 14 residues long. The CDR3 coding sequence is TGCGCCAGCAGCCCACGACTGGGGGCGGGAGAGCAGTACTTC. Translation gives CASSPRLGAGEQYF.

In this sample, this clonotype turned up many times. V gene TRBV5-1 combines with J gene TRBJ2-7; 10 positions match TRBD1. Germline trimming cut 4 bases from V and 3 bases from J; bases unmatched to any gene: 7. Germline V gives CDR1 SGHRS, CDR2 YFSETQ. The CDR3 is 15 amino acids. CDR3 protein: CASSVGQGPNYEQYF. The CDR3 DNA reads TGCGCCAGCAGCGTGGGACAGGGGCCAAACTACGAGCAGTACTTC.

The chain is built from TRBV7-3 and TRBJ2-5; 10 bases agree with TRBD2. The V gene end was trimmed by 5 bases and the J gene end by 6 bases; junction bases not matched to a gene: 21. The CDR3 sequence is 19 residues long. The V gene's germline CDR1 is SGHTA and CDR2 FQGTGA. The CDR3 sequence: CASSPTGGPGLAAVQTQYF. The CDR3 DNA is TGTGCCAGCAGCCCGACCGGAGGACCCGGACTAGCGGCGGTTCAGACCCAGTACTTC.